A single sample gave rise to the 4 T cell receptor beta chains below, sequenced in a study of blood T cell repertoires in COVID-19. The table came from immunoSEQ multiplex PCR; TCRdb's copy has only in-frame clones and leaves some out. This sample has 75,000 to 100,000 clones; around 87% occur once, and the top ten carry 20%. The specimen was peripheral blood. The origin of the receptors is a human donor in a cohort sampled during active COVID-19.

This chain connects TRBV5-6 to TRBJ2-2; no definite D call. The CDR3 consists of 14 residues. Per the germline V gene, CDR1 is SGHDT and CDR2 is YYEEEE. V was pared by 4 bases and J by 1 base, with 8 bases between. In DNA form, the CDR3 reads TGTGCCAGCAGCCTCGACTGGAACACCGGGGAGCTGTTTTTT. Its protein product is CASSLDWNTGELFF. Together with reference TRBV5-6 and TRBJ2-2, the CDR3 gives the full variable domain: DAGVTQSPTHLIKTRGQQVTLRCSPKSGHDTVSWYQQALGQGPQFIFQYYEEEERQRGNFPDRFSGHQFPNYSSELNVNALLLGDSALYLCASSLDWNTGELFFGEGSRLTVL.

The gene calls are TRBV21-1 and TRBJ2-7; TRBD2 is taken as the D call from the table, unchecked against the DNA. TRBV21-1 is a documented pseudogene. CDR3 length: 18 amino acids. In nucleotides, the CDR3 is TGTGCCAGCAGCGAACAATTCGAGGAGCCCACCAGAACCTACGAGCAGTACTTC. This translates into CASSEQFEEPTRTYEQYF.

With respect to this clone: Other DNA sequences from this sample encode an identical CDR3 as well. The J gene is TRBJ1-3, the V gene TRBV7-8; D is ambiguous. Trimming shortened V by 3 bases and J by 0 bases, and 3 bases separated the two germline ends. Per germline, CDR1 SGHVS and CDR2 FQNEAQ. This CDR3 spans 13 amino acids. DNA of the CDR3: TGTGCCAGCAGCTTTCTCTCTGGAAACACCATATATTTT. It encodes CASSFLSGNTIYF.

Notes on this clone: No DNA is shown, since the ends of the CDR3 on it are uncertain; the CDR3 is the one TCRdb lists. The chain is built from TRBV21-1 and TRBJ2-7; the table gives TRBD1 as D, unverified against the DNA. TRBV21-1 is a known pseudogene. The CDR3 comprises 19 residues, both ends counted. The CDR3: CASSPEVGRGTVSVYEQYF.